Below are 9 T cell receptor beta chains sequenced from a single sample in a study of blood T cell repertoires in COVID-19. Generated by immunoSEQ multiplex PCR, the TCRdb table keeps only in-frame clones and is missing some. The repertoire holds roughly 150,000 clones, roughly 90% seen once, with approximately 2.8% in the top ten. Sequencing was done on a sample of peripheral blood. These receptors originate from a man aged 60-69 years with acute or convalescent COVID-19.

The J gene is TRBJ2-6, the V gene TRBV6-2 or TRBV6-3; D remains unclear. The CDR3 is 13 residues long. Trimming stripped 6 bases from V and 2 bases from J, with 5 bases between. Germline CDR1 reads MNHEY; CDR2 reads SVGEGT. The CDR3 loop reads CASSRPGANVLTF. DNA of the CDR3: TGTGCCAGCAGCCGGCCTGGGGCCAACGTCCTGACTTTC.

A word on this clone: Since the CDR3 does not end with the conserved phenylalanine or tryptophan, this likely comes from a read error. The DNA is omitted, as the CDR3 cannot be located on it reliably, and the CDR3 follows TCRdb's listing. The chain employs TRBV2 and TRBJ1-1; whether TRBD1, the table's D call, matches the DNA was not checked. Ends included, the CDR3 has 11 residues. Germline loops: CDR1 SNHLY, CDR2 FYNNEI. This CDR3 reads CASSELQGLIV.

CDR3 in amino acids: CAYDRHYGYTF. The CDR3 DNA follows: TGTGCTTACGACAGACACTATGGCTACACCTTC. V gene TRBV30 combines with J gene TRBJ1-2; TRBD1 might be the D (5 bases). Germline V gives CDR1 GTSNPN, CDR2 SVGIG (reference sequence). CDR3 length: 11 amino acids.

The CDR3 reads CATSGADRINQPQHF. The CDR3 bases are TGTGCCACCAGTGGCGCAGACAGGATCAATCAGCCCCAGCATTTT. The chain recombines TRBV24-1 with TRBJ1-5; weak D call: TRBD1 (6 bases). This CDR3 is built from 15 residues. V shed 5 bases and J shed 3 bases, with 13 bases lying between them. Germline values: CDR1 KGHDR, CDR2 SFDVKD.

The chain combines TRBV4-1 with TRBJ1-5; 10 bases align to TRBD1. Unmatched junction bases numbered 6, after V lost 3 bases and J lost 1 base. This CDR3 is built from 17 residues. Germline CDR1 MGHRA, CDR2 YSYEKL. CDR3 residues: CASSQGQGPKSNQPQHF. The DNA for the CDR3 is TGCGCCAGCAGCCAGGGACAGGGGCCGAAGAGCAATCAGCCCCAGCATTTT.

The gene calls are TRBV10-3 and TRBJ1-1; TRBD1 agrees at 7 bases. This CDR3 is built from 16 residues. CDR1 and CDR2 (germline): ENHRY, SYGVKD. V gave up 4 bases and J gave up 0 bases; unmatched junction bases: 8. CDR3 protein: CAISAGTATMNTEAFF. Here the CDR3 DNA reads TGTGCCATCAGTGCCGGGACAGCGACAATGAACACTGAAGCTTTCTTT.

This chain uses TRBV2 with TRBJ1-3; D is uncertain. CDR1 SNHLY and CDR2 FYNNEI come from the germline V gene. The CDR3 spans 15 residues. The V end lost 7 bases, the J end lost 0 bases, and 13 bases lay between the germline ends. The CDR3, as DNA: TGTGCCAGCACCCCAGACACAAGCTCTGGAAACACCATATATTTT. Translating it yields CASTPDTSSGNTIYF.

The rearrangement uses TRBV5-5 and TRBJ1-1; tentatively, D is TRBD1 (6 bases). Germline loops: CDR1 SGHKS, CDR2 YYEKEE (reference sequence). The V and J ends lost 2 bases and 0 bases respectively, with 14 bases between them. This CDR3 has 16 amino acids. The CDR3 DNA sequence: TGTGCCAGCAGCTTTCGGGACACCAAACTGAACACTGAAGCTTTCTTT. Translation: CASSFRDTKLNTEAFF.

The rearrangement joins TRBV5-4 to TRBJ2-2; weak D call: TRBD2 (7 bases). V was pared by 2 bases and J by 2 bases, with 13 bases between. The CDR3 length is 16 residues. Germline V gene sequence: CDR1 SGHNT, CDR2 YYREEE (reference sequence). CDR3 sequence: CASSFGGGYNTGELFF. In nucleotides, the CDR3 is TGTGCCAGCAGCTTTGGGGGGGGCTATAACACCGGGGAGCTGTTTTTT.